This T cell receptor beta chain was documented in a study of CD8+ T cells in alopecia areata. Study-wide context: Treatment comprised oral tofacitinib, 5 to 10 mg twice daily, in treated patients. Findings and caveats of the study: Baseline CD8+ expansion's link to response remains uncertain, as there was one nonresponder.

In its sample, this clone was seen a few times. Its antigen is not identified. As for treatment: oral pan-JAK inhibitor, 5-10 mg twice daily. Sequencing relied on a cDNA template that was reverse transcribed from extracted RNA. The protocol was immunoSEQ multiplex PCR, while the TCRdb copy is restricted to in-frame clones and leaves out a portion. The sample yields 150,000 to 200,000 clones, 60% seen once. The material was CD4+ T cells sorted from blood, obtained at week 24, from a patient treated with tofacitinib. The receptor was derived from a human donor with alopecia areata.

The CDR3 DNA sequence: TGCGCCAGCAACGGGGGGTCGAGCACAGATACGCAGTATTTT. It is translated as CASNGGSSTDTQYF. The chain combines TRBV5-1 with TRBJ2-3, with TRBD2 matching 7 bases. Trimming cost V 6 bases and J 0 bases; bases outside gene matches: 4. Germline lookup yields CDR1 SGHRS and CDR2 YFSETQ. The CDR3 sequence is 14 residues long.